The rows below give T cell receptor beta chains drawn from one sample of a study of T cells in Graves' hyperthyroidism and ophthalmopathy. TCRdb independently ran MiXCR on the multiplex PCR reads; one entry per CDR3 protein. The repertoire consists of about 460,000 distinct CDR3 sequences, with about 20% occurring once and the leading ten covering about half. Sequenced: blood. These receptors all come from a woman in her seventies with Graves' ophthalmopathy. Both conserved end residues are part of each CDR3. The D gene is left open where the match is weak. Clone size is stated in some rows and not others, as once, few, many or a class when expanded.

J gene,V gene,clone size,D gene,CDR3 protein,CDR3 DNA
TRBJ2-5,TRBV2,NA,TRBD2,CASSKLAGETQYF,TGTGCCAGCAGCAAACTAGCGGGAGAGACCCAGTACTTC
TRBJ2-1,TRBV4-1,NA,TRBD2,CASSQGPGSGSFLKQFF,TGCGCCAGCAGCCAAGGGCCGGGTAGCGGGAGTTTTCTTAAGCAGTTCTTC
TRBJ2-2,TRBV12-3/TRBV12-4,few,NA,CASSFLGAHTGELFF,TGTGCCAGCAGTTTTCTAGGGGCGCACACCGGGGAGCTGTTTTTT
TRBJ2-3,TRBV5-8,NA,NA,CASSFRDSRHTQYF,TGTGCCAGCAGCTTCCGGGACTCTCGACATACGCAGTATTTT
TRBJ2-2,TRBV7-9,NA,NA,CASSLLIPSNTGELFF,TGTGCCAGCAGCTTACTGATTCCGAGCAACACCGGGGAGCTGTTTTTT
TRBJ2-1,TRBV20-1,once,TRBD2,CRVGTSLFNEQFF,TGCAGAGTCGGGACTAGTCTATTTAATGAGCAGTTCTTC
TRBJ2-5,TRBV6-6,NA,TRBD2,CASSYRTSGRAWETQYF,TGTGCCAGCAGTTACCGGACTAGCGGGAGGGCCTGGGAGACCCAGTACTTC
TRBJ2-5,TRBV25-1,NA,NA,CASSHNRNQETQYF,TGTGCCAGCAGCCACAACAGAAACCAAGAGACCCAGTACTTC
TRBJ1-2,TRBV5-1,few,TRBD1,CASSLADRNYGYTF,TGCGCCAGCAGCTTGGCGGACAGGAACTATGGCTACACCTTC
TRBJ1-1,TRBV5-1,few,TRBD1,CASSLDVDRGSGTEAFF,TGCGCCAGCAGCTTGGACGTGGACAGGGGTTCGGGTACTGAAGCTTTCTTT
TRBJ2-7,TRBV30,once,NA,CAWSTQGTFYEQYF,TGTGCCTGGAGTACACAGGGTACCTTCTACGAGCAGTACTTC
TRBJ1-6,TRBV6-5,NA,TRBD1,CASSYAVGQPYSPLHF,TGTGCCAGCAGTTACGCAGTGGGACAGCCCTATTCACCCCTCCACTTT
TRBJ2-3,TRBV29-1,NA,TRBD2,CSVGPSGRAVDTQYF,TGCAGCGTTGGTCCTAGCGGGAGGGCCGTAGATACGCAGTATTTT
TRBJ2-2,TRBV3-1,NA,NA,CASSLKTTVWGGELFF,TGTGCCAGCAGCCTAAAAACGACAGTCTGGGGCGGGGAGCTGTTTTTT
TRBJ2-1,TRBV20-1,NA,TRBD2,CSAKRLADYNEQFF,TGCAGTGCTAAAAGACTAGCGGACTACAATGAGCAGTTCTTC
TRBJ2-2,TRBV5-6,few,NA,CASSSVRQLANTGELFF,TGTGCCAGCAGCTCCGTCAGGCAACTGGCGAACACCGGGGAGCTGTTTTTT
TRBJ1-1,TRBV3-1,many,NA,CASSQSGPNTEAFF,TGTGCCAGCAGCCAATCGGGACCGAACACTGAAGCTTTCTTT
TRBJ1-3,TRBV15,NA,NA,CATSPSRTAPGNTIYF,TGTGCCACCAGCCCCAGTAGGACAGCACCTGGAAACACCATATATTTT